This entry concerns a single TCR beta chain. The entry originates in a study of blood T cell repertoires in COVID-19. The overall study: Samples taken during acute and convalescent COVID-19 were collected in the United States, Italy and Spain.

The V end was cut by 5 bases, the J end by 3 bases, with 12 bases between. CDR1 and CDR2 from the germline V gene are SGHTA and FQGTGA. The CDR3 has 14 amino acids. Generated by immunoSEQ multiplex PCR, the TCRdb table keeps only in-frame clones and is missing some. There are about 73,000 clones in the sample; around 83% occur only once, and 5% to 7% lies in the top ten. The V gene is TRBV7-3, the J gene TRBJ2-3; TRBD2 is a possible D gene (6 bases). The sequenced sample consisted of peripheral blood. The TCR comes from a woman aged 55-70 years with acute or convalescent COVID-19. CDR3 DNA: TGTGCCAGCAGCATGGGGGACTTTACAGATACGCAGTATTTT. Translated: CASSMGDFTDTQYF.